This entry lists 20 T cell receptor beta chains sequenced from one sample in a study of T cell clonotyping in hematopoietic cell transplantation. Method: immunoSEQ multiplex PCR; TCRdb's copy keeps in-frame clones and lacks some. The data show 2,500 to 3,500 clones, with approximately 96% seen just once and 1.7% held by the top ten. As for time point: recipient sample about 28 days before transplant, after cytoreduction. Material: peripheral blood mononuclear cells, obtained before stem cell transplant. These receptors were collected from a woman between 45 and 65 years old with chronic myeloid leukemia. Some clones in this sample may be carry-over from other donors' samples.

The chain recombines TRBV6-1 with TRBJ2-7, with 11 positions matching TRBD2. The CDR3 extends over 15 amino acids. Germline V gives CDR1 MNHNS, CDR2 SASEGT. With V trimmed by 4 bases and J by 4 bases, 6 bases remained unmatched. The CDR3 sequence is CASSAPRTSGYEQYF. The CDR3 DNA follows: TGTGCCAGCAGTGCCCCAAGGACTAGCGGGTACGAGCAGTACTTC.

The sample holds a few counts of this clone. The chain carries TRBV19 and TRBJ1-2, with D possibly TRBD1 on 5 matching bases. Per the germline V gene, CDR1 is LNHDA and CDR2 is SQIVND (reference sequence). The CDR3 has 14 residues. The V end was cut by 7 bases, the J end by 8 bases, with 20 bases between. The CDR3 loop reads CASTSPGLGWGYTF. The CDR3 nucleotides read TGTGCCAGTACCTCCCCGGGGCTTGGTTGGGGCTACACCTTC.

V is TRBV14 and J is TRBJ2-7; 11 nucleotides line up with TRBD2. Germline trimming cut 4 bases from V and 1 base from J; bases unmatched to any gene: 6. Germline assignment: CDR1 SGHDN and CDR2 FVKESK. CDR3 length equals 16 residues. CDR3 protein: CASSPWRLAGSYEQYF. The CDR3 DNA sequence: TGTGCCAGCAGCCCCTGGCGACTAGCGGGATCCTACGAGCAGTACTTC.

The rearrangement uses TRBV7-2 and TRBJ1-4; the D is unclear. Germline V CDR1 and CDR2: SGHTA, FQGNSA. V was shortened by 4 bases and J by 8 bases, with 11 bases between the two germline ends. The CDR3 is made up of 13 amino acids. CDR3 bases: TGTGCCAGCAGCTCGGACCGAGGCGAAAAACTGTTTTTT. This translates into CASSSDRGEKLFF. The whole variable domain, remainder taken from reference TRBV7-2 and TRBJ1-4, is GAGVSQSPSNKVTEKGKDVELRCDPISGHTALYWYRQSLGQGLEFLIYFQGNSAPDKSGLPSDRFSAERTGGSVSTLTIQRTQQEDSAVYLCASSSDRGEKLFFGSGTQLSVL.

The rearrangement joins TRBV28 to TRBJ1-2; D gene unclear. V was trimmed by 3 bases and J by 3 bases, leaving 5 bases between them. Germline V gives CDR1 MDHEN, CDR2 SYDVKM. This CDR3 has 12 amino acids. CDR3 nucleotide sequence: TGTGCCAGCAGTTTTATTGACTATGGCTACACCTTC. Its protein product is CASSFIDYGYTF.

DNA for the CDR3: TGTGCCAGCAGCAAAGAGATAAGGATCGGGGAGCTGTTTTTT. Its protein product is CASSKEIRIGELFF. V is TRBV6-5 and J is TRBJ2-2; D is unresolved. CDR3 length equals 14 residues. CDR1 is MNHEY, CDR2 SVGAGI, per germline. V lost 6 bases and J lost 7, with 15 bases in between.

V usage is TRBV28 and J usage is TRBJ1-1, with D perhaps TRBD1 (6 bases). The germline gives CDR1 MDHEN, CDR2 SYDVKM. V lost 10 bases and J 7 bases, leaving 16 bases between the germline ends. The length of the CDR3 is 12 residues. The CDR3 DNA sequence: TGTGCCATCTCGAACCCACAGGGTGAAGCTTTCTTT. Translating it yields CAISNPQGEAFF.

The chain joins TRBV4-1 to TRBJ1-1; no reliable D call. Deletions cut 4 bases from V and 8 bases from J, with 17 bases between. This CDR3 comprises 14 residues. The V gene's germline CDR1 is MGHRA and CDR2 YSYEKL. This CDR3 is CASSRPRLVGEAFF. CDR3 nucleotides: TGCGCCAGCAGCCGACCTCGTTTGGTGGGCGAAGCTTTCTTT.

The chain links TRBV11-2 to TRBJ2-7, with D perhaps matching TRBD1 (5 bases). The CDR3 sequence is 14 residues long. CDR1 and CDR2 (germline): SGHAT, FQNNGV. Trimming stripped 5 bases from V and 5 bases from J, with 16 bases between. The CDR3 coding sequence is TGTGCCAGCAGCCGACCGGGCAGGGCCCACGAGCAGTACTTC. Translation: CASSRPGRAHEQYF.

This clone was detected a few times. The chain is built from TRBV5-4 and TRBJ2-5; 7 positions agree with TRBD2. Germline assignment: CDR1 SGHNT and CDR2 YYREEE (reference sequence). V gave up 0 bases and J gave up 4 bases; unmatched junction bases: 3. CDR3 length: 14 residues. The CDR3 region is CASSLGGGGETQYF. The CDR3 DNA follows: TGTGCCAGCAGCTTGGGGGGCGGGGGAGAGACCCAGTACTTC.

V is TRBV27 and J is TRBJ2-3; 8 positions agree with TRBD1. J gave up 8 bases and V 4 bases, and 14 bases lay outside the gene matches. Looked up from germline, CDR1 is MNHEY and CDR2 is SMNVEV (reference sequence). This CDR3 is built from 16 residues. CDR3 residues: CASSYFRTGWVGTQYF. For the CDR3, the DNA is TGTGCCAGCAGTTATTTTAGGACAGGGTGGGTTGGTACGCAGTATTTT.

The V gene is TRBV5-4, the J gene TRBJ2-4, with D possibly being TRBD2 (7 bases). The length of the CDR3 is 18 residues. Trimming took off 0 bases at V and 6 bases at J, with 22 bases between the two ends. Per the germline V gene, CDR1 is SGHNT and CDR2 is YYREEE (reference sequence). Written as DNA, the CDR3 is TGTGCCAGCAGCTTGGTACCGGGACATTCACGCGGGGGAAACATTCAGTACTTC. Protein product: CASSLVPGHSRGGNIQYF.

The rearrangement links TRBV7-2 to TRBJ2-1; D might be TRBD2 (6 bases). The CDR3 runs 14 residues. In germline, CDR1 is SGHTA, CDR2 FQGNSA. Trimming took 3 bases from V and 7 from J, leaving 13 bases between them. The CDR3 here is CASSFNPGENEQFF. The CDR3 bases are TGTGCCAGCAGCTTTAATCCGGGGGAGAATGAGCAGTTCTTC.

This chain's CDR3 is CASSPRGDEQYF. In DNA form, the CDR3 reads TGTGCCAGCAGTCCCCGAGGGGACGAGCAGTACTTC. The chain has TRBV27 and TRBJ2-7; perhaps D is TRBD1 or TRBD2 (5 bases each). The CDR3 has 12 residues. Germline CDR1 is MNHEY and CDR2 is SMNVEV (reference sequence). Trimming removed 5 bases at V and 5 bases at J, with 10 bases between.

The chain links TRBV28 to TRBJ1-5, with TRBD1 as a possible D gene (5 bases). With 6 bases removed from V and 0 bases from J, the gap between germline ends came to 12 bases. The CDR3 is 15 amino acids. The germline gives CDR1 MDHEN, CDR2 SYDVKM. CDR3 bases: TGTGCCAGCAGCCCACTCGGGACTAGCAATCAGCCCCAGCATTTT. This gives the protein CASSPLGTSNQPQHF.

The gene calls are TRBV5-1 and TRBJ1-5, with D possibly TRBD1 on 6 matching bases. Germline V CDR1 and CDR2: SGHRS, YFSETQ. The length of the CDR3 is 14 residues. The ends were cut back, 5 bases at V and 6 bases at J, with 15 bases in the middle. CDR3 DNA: TGCGCCAGCAGTTCAGGGGACGGCGTTCAGCCCCAGCATTTT. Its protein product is CASSSGDGVQPQHF.

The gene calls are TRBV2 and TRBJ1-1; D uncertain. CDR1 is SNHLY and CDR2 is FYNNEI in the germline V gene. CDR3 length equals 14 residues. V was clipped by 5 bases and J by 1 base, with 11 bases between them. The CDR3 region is CASSLGMRNTEAFF. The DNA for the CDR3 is TGTGCCAGCAGTCTAGGGATGCGGAACACTGAAGCTTTCTTT.

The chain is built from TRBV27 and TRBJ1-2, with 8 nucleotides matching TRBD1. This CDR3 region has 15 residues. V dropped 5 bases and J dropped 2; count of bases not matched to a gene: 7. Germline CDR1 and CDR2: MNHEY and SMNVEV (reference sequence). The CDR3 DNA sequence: TGTGCCAGCAGTCCCCGACAGGGGTTGAACTATGGCTACACCTTC. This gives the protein CASSPRQGLNYGYTF.

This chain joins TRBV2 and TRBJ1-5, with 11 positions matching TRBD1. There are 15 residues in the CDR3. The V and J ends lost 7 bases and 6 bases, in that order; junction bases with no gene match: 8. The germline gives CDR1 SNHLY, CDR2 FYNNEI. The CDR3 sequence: CASTRTGGESQPQHF. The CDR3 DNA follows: TGTGCCAGCACCCGGACAGGGGGCGAAAGTCAGCCCCAGCATTTT.

The CDR3 DNA reads as TGTGCCAGCAGTGGTTGGGGTAGCGGGGCCACAGATACGCAGTATTTT. It translates to CASSGWGSGATDTQYF. V gene TRBV6-4 combines with J gene TRBJ2-3, with 8 bases aligning to TRBD2. The CDR3 covers 16 residues. The ends lost 4 bases at V and 2 bases at J; junction bases unmatched: 8. The germline CDR1 and CDR2 sequences are MRHNA and SNTAGT.